In its sample, the clone carrying this T cell receptor (beta chain) was seen many times. Its antigen is undetermined. Germline CDR1 is SGHAT and CDR2 is FQNNGV. The germline V and J ends were trimmed by 2 bases and 10 bases, with 9 bases remaining between them. The CDR3 is made up of 12 amino acids. This record belongs to a study of HIV-infected patients and healthy controls. About the research overall: Early therapy brought no consistent CD8 count shift, though the CD4:CD8 ratio rose a little. Regarding the study as a whole: Significant mean usage differences between HIV-infected patients and controls involved eight alpha and eight beta V genes.

Follow-up blood was drawn about 14 weeks, roughly three months, after antiretroviral therapy began. No cell fractionation was done, so the repertoire covers all unsorted peripheral blood T cells. Alpha and beta constant-region primers primed reverse transcription of around 500 ng RNA. Separate chain-specific third strand synthesis with multiplexing indices produced the alpha and beta libraries. A single primer pair per chain amplified all rearrangements, with per-molecule barcodes. In TCRdb, the 5' RACE reads were re-called with MiXCR into one record per CDR3 protein. This sample has about 18,000 distinct CDR3 sequences, with under 9.5% found just once.

Sequenced material: blood, taken during antiretroviral therapy. The receptor was isolated from an adult with HIV infection. The rearrangement uses TRBV11-2 and TRBJ2-1, with D perhaps TRBD1 (6 bases). This CDR3 reads CASSLIRGEQFF. The CDR3 bases are TGTGCCAGCAGCTTAATAAGGGGGGAGCAGTTCTTC.